This T cell receptor beta chain was sequenced for a study of blood T cell repertoires in COVID-19. Original processing methods: It was from reference gene primer amplification that nucleated cell counts were estimated. Measured with immunoSEQ multiplex PCR; TCRdb has only the in-frame clones, and not every one. V, J and clone size reflect that table, while D and trimming were determined from the DNA. The sample shows about 200,000 clones, approximately 85% of them seen only once. V dropped 7 bases and J dropped 0 bases, with 9 bases sitting between them. CDR1 SGHRS and CDR2 YFSETQ come from the germline V gene. The CDR3 is made up of 13 amino acids.

The J gene is TRBJ2-3, the V gene TRBV5-1; weak D call: TRBD2 (6 bases). Sequenced material: peripheral blood. This sequence was found in a woman aged 70-85 years with active or convalescent COVID-19. CDR3 coding DNA: TGCGCCAGCGGGAGCGGGAGCACAGATACGCAGTATTTT. Encoded protein: CASGSGSTDTQYF.